Below, 17 T cell receptor beta chains from the same sample are listed, as sequenced in a study of T cells in Graves' hyperthyroidism and ophthalmopathy. What was amplified from RNA transcripts were TCR beta CDR3 regions. HTBI primers drove first-round RT-PCR of the TCR CDR3. One entry per CDR3 protein, called by TCRdb with MiXCR from the multiplex PCR reads. The sample records hundreds of thousands of distinct CDR3 sequences, roughly 14% being singletons. The sequenced material came from blood. The source is a woman between 35 and 50 years old with Graves' ophthalmopathy.

This clonotype showed up many times. This rearrangement joins TRBV27 to TRBJ1-1; no reliable D call. The CDR3 extends over 13 amino acids. Trimming left V 5 bases short and J 3 bases short, with 10 bases between. From germline, CDR1 is MNHEY and CDR2 SMNVEV (reference sequence). The CDR3 nucleotides are TGTGCCAGCAGTCAGAGGCCGTACACTGAAGCTTTCTTT. As protein: CASSQRPYTEAFF.

Here the CDR3 DNA reads TGTGCCAGCAGTTTTGCGGGACATAGGAACACCGGGGAGCTGTTTTTT. This gives the protein CASSFAGHRNTGELFF. The J gene is TRBJ2-2, the V gene TRBV12-3 or TRBV12-4; the D gene could be TRBD1 or TRBD2 (6 bases each). The ends were cut back, 3 bases at V and 1 base at J, with 12 bases in the middle. This CDR3 spans 16 amino acids.

This clonotype has at least ten counts. The chain has TRBV6-2 or TRBV6-3 and TRBJ2-5; TRBD2 agrees at 7 bases. V dropped 7 bases and J dropped 5; count of bases not matched to a gene: 10. Germline CDR1 MNHEY, CDR2 SVGEGT. There are 14 residues in the CDR3. DNA for the CDR3: TGTGCCAGCACAACGACTAGCCCCCCGGAGACCCAGTACTTC. Its protein product is CASTTTSPPETQYF.

This clonotype came up many times. This chain uses TRBV19 with TRBJ1-3; D remains unclear. The CDR3 is 17 amino acids. The V gene lost 3 bases and the J gene lost 0 bases, with 15 bases spanning the gap. Germline V gene data show CDR1 as LNHDA and CDR2 as SQIVND (reference sequence). CDR3 sequence reads: CASSMRFGQSSGNTIYF. The CDR3, as DNA: TGTGCCAGTAGTATGAGGTTCGGGCAGAGCTCTGGAAACACCATATATTTT. Combining the CDR3 with reference TRBV19 and TRBJ1-3 gives the whole variable domain DGGITQSPKYLFRKEGQNVTLSCEQNLNHDAMYWYRQDPGQGLRLIYYSQIVNDFQKGDIAEGYSVSREKKESFPLTVTSAQKNPTAFYLCASSMRFGQSSGNTIYFGEGSWLTVV.

This clonotype was detected many times. This chain links TRBV28 with TRBJ2-7; 11 bases fit TRBD2. The CDR3 has 16 amino acids. Germline CDR1 is MDHEN and CDR2 is SYDVKM. The J segment lost 7 bases and the V segment lost 7 bases, leaving 15 bases of the junction unmatched. The CDR3: CASTTLTSGSRKEQYF. CDR3 bases: TGTGCCAGCACTACCCTCACTAGCGGGAGTAGGAAAGAGCAGTACTTC.

The chain is built from TRBV19 and TRBJ1-5; a weak D match, TRBD1 (5 bases). Germline CDR1 and CDR2: LNHDA and SQIVND (reference sequence). The CDR3 runs 15 residues. V lost 7 bases, J lost 4 bases, and 17 bases lay in between. The CDR3: CASNGRDRKNQPQHF. CDR3 in DNA: TGTGCCAGTAATGGCCGAGACAGAAAGAATCAGCCCCAGCATTTT.

The chain couples TRBV2 to TRBJ2-7, with 10 bases fitting TRBD2. This CDR3 is 17 amino acids long. The V gene end was trimmed by 7 bases and the J gene end by 3 bases; junction bases not matched to a gene: 15. CDR1 is SNHLY, CDR2 FYNNEI, per germline. In nucleotides, the CDR3 is TGTGCCAGCACCCTCCAGGTTGGACTAGCGGAGTTCTACGAGCAGTACTTC. Its translation: CASTLQVGLAEFYEQYF.

This clonotype was picked up many times. The gene calls are TRBV12-3 or TRBV12-4 and TRBJ2-5; 7 bases map to TRBD2. This CDR3 region has 14 residues. With V trimmed by 6 bases and J by 5 bases, 9 bases remained unmatched. The CDR3 coding sequence is TGTGCCAGCAGGGGAGGGCCGGGGTCGGAGACCCAGTACTTC. Its protein is CASRGGPGSETQYF.

This sequence joins TRBV5-1 and TRBJ2-7; tentatively, D is TRBD2 (6 bases). This CDR3 contains 16 residues. Deletions cut 0 bases from V and 0 bases from J, with 13 bases between. CDR1 SGHRS and CDR2 YFSETQ come from the germline V gene. The CDR3 protein is CASSLAGDLSSYEQYF. CDR3 nucleotide sequence: TGCGCCAGCAGCTTGGCCGGGGACTTAAGCTCCTACGAGCAGTACTTC.

The chain combines TRBV11-2 with TRBJ2-2; the D is unclear. The CDR3 sequence is 15 residues long. Trimming cost V 1 base and J 1 base, with 7 bases left between them. Germline CDR1 SGHAT, CDR2 FQNNGV. The CDR3: CASSLVLLNTGELFF. The CDR3 region has the DNA TGTGCCAGCAGCTTAGTACTTTTGAACACCGGGGAGCTGTTTTTT.

This clonotype was observed many times. The V call is TRBV28, the J call TRBJ2-5; no reliable D call. Trimming removed 6 bases from V and 5 bases from J, with 13 bases in between. Germline CDR1 reads MDHEN; CDR2 reads SYDVKM. The CDR3 is made up of 13 amino acids. The CDR3 loop is CASRSPAMETQYF. The DNA for the CDR3 is TGTGCCAGCAGGTCCCCTGCGATGGAGACCCAGTACTTC. Based on the CDR3 plus reference TRBV28 and TRBJ2-5, the full variable domain is DVKVTQSSRYLVKRTGEKVFLECVQDMDHENMFWYRQDPGLGLRLIYFSYDVKMKEKGDIPEGYSVSREKKERFSLILESASTNQTSMYLCASRSPAMETQYFGPGTRLLVL.

This clonotype has a count of ten or more. The genes are TRBV6-1 and TRBJ1-2, with 11 bases aligning to TRBD1. CDR3 length: 14 amino acids. CDR1 and CDR2 (germline): MNHNS, SASEGT. J lost 5 bases, V lost 4 bases, and 3 bases had no gene match. For the CDR3, the DNA is TGTGCCAGCAGTGGTGGACAGGGGGCGTATGGCTACACCTTC. This codes for CASSGGQGAYGYTF.

In its sample, this clonotype was seen a few times. The chain has TRBV4-3 and TRBJ2-7; 7 nucleotides align to TRBD2. The CDR3 length is 15 residues. Trimming cost V 1 base and J 2 bases; bases outside gene matches: 5. CDR1 is LGHNA, CDR2 YSLEER, per germline. The CDR3 bases are TGCGCCAGCAGCCAAGCGTCTAGCGGACCCTACGAGCAGTACTTC. Its translation: CASSQASSGPYEQYF.

This clonotype was seen repeatedly, ten times or more. For the CDR3, the DNA is TGCAGTGCTCGACAGGGGGGAATATCGGGCGAGCAGTACTTC. Translating gives CSARQGGISGEQYF. This chain uses TRBV20-1 with TRBJ2-7; 9 bases match TRBD1. After removal of 5 bases from V and 6 bases from J, the junction contained 11 bases not matched to a gene. Germline values: CDR1 DFQATT, CDR2 SNEGSKA (reference sequence). The CDR3 has 14 residues.

This clonotype showed up many times. The chain carries TRBV19 and TRBJ2-7, with 9 bases identical to TRBD1. The CDR3 extends over 14 amino acids. V was clipped by 3 bases and J by 2 bases; unmatched bases: 2. Germline V lookup: CDR1 LNHDA, CDR2 SQIVND (reference sequence). The DNA of the CDR3 is TGTGCCAGTAGTATGAACAGGGGGCCCTACGAGCAGTACTTC. Protein: CASSMNRGPYEQYF.

This clonotype has a count of ten or more. This chain uses TRBV7-3 with TRBJ2-5, with D perhaps matching TRBD1 (5 bases). The CDR3 spans 15 residues. Germline assignment: CDR1 SGHTA and CDR2 FQGTGA. The V end lost 1 base, the J end lost 5 bases, and 14 bases lay between the germline ends. DNA for the CDR3: TGTGCCAGCAGCTTAAGTGGGCAGGGAAGGGAGACCCAGTACTTC. Encoded protein: CASSLSGQGRETQYF.

J is TRBJ1-2 and V is TRBV4-2; 7 nucleotides match TRBD1. The length of the CDR3 is 15 residues. Germline assignment: CDR1 LGHNA and CDR2 YNFKEQ. With V trimmed by 0 bases and J by 4 bases, 5 bases remained unmatched. The CDR3 here is CASSQDNQGVYGYTF. Written as DNA, the CDR3 is TGTGCCAGCAGCCAAGATAATCAGGGGGTCTATGGCTACACCTTC.